Here is one T cell receptor (beta chain) with its context. CDR1 MNHEY and CDR2 SVGAGI come from the germline V gene. V was cut by 7 bases and J by 6 bases, with 17 bases left in between. The CDR3 length is 14 residues. The data were obtained in a study of cytomegalovirus exposure and HLA in healthy donors. The PCR was carried out with 60 Vbeta primers and 13 Jbeta primers. The repertoire was sequenced with immunoSEQ multiplex PCR; TCRdb's copy has only in-frame clones and lacks some. Recorded here are tens of thousands of clones; the top ten clones represent around 4%. Sequencing was done on a sample of PBMCs. The sequence came from a male donor in good health and CMV-seronegative. J is TRBJ2-3 and V is TRBV6-5; tentative D call: TRBD2 (6 bases). DNA for the CDR3: TGTGCCAGCAACCTCGGGACTGCCTGGGATACGCAGTATTTT. It is translated as CASNLGTAWDTQYF.